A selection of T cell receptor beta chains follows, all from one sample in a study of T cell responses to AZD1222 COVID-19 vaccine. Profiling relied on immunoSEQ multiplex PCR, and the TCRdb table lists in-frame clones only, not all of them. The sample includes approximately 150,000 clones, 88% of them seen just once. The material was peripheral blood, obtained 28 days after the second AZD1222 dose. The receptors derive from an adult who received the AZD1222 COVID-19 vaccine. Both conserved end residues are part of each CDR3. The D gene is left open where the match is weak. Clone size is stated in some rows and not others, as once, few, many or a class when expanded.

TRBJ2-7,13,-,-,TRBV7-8,TGTGCCAGCAGCTTATCAGCCAGCGGCGAGCAGTACTTC,CASSLSASGEQYF
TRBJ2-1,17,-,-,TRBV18,TGTGCCAGCTCACCAGAGGTGGGGCAGAAAAAATACAATGAGCAGTTCTTC,CASSPEVGQKKYNEQFF
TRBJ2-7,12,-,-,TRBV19,TGTGCCCCGAGGTGGTACTCCTACGAGCAGTACTTC,CAPRWYSYEQYF
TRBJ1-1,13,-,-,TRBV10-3,TGTGCCATCAGTGTTGGGGGAATTGCGGAAGCTTTCTTT,CAISVGGIAEAFF
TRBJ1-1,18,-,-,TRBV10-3,TGTGCCATCAGTGAGTTTGGTTTTACAGGGTACGTGAACACTGAAGCTTTCTTT,CAISEFGFTGYVNTEAFF
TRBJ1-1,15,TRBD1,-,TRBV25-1,TGTGCCAGCAGTGACCCGGGACAGGGTGGGGCTGAAGCTTTCTTT,CASSDPGQGGAEAFF
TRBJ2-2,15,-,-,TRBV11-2,TGTGCCAGCAGCTTTTGGACAGTCGGCACCGGGGAGCTGTTTTTT,CASSFWTVGTGELFF
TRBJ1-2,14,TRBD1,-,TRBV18,TGTGCCAGCTCGGGCGGACAGGGGTACTATGGCTACACCTTC,CASSGGQGYYGYTF
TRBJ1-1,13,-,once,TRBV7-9,TGTGCCAGCAGCTACCAAGTGAACACTGAAGCTTTCTTT,CASSYQVNTEAFF
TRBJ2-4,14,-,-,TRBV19,TGTGCCAGTAACCCGCCCCTAGCCAAAAACATTCAGTACTTC,CASNPPLAKNIQYF
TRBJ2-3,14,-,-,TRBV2,TGTGCCAGCAGTGAACTAGCCATCACAGATACGCAGTATTTT,CASSELAITDTQYF
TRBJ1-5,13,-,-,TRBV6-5,TGTGCCAGCAGCCGGGACGAGGTTCAGCCCCAGCATTTT,CASSRDEVQPQHF
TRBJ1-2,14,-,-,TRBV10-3,TGTGCCATCAGTGAGTCGTCGGGGGCATTAGGCTACACCTTC,CAISESSGALGYTF
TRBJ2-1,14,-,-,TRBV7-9,TGTGCCAGCAGCTCAACAGGGCCCTACAATGAGCAGTTCTTC,CASSSTGPYNEQFF
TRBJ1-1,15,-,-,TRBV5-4,TGTGCCAGCAGCCCCCTCGGCGAATTGAACACTGAAGCTTTCTTT,CASSPLGELNTEAFF
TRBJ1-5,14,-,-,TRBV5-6,TGTGCCAGCAGCTTGGGACAGCCGGATCAGCCCCAGCATTTT,CASSLGQPDQPQHF
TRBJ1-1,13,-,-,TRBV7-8,TGTGCCAGCAGAATCAGAACCAACACTGAAGCTTTCTTT,CASRIRTNTEAFF
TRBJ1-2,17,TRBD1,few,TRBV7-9,TGTGCCAGCAGCTTTTCCGGAGGGGGGACAGGGCACTATGGCTACACCTTC,CASSFSGGGTGHYGYTF
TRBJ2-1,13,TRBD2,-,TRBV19,TGTGCCAGTAGTAGCGGGGGGGCTGGGGAGCAGTTCTTC,CASSSGGAGEQFF
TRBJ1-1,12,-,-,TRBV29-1,TGCAGCGTTGCCGGTACAATCGCTGAAGCTTTCTTT,CSVAGTIAEAFF
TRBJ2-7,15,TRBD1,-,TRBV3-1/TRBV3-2,TGTGCCAGCAGCCAAACCCCGACAGGGGAAGACGAGCAGTACTTC,CASSQTPTGEDEQYF
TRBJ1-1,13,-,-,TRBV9,TGTGCCAGCAGCGTAGGAATGAACACTGAAGCTTTCTTT,CASSVGMNTEAFF
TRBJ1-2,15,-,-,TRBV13,TGTGCCAGCAGCACTCGAACTCAGGGTATACGGGGCTACACCTTC,CASSTRTQGIRGYTF
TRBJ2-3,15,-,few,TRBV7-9,TGTGCCAGCAGCTTCCAAGGGGCCGACACAGATACGCAGTATTTT,CASSFQGADTDTQYF
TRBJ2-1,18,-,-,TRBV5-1,TGCGCCAGCAGCTTCCTTGGGGGGTTTGAACCCCAAGACAATGAGCAGTTCTTC,CASSFLGGFEPQDNEQFF
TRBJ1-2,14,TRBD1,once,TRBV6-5,TGTGCCAGCAGTTACCAAGGACAGGACTATGGCTACACCTTC,CASSYQGQDYGYTF
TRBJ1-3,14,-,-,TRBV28,TGTGCCAGCAGTTTCACAAACTCTGGAAACACCATATATTTT,CASSFTNSGNTIYF
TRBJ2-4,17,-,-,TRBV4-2,TGTGCCAGCAGCCCCCAATACCTCAGGGAAAGTGCAAACATTCAGTACTTC,CASSPQYLRESANIQYF
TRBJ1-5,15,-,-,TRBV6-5,TGTGCCAGCAGCGCCATAGACCGTAGCAATCAGCCCCAGCATTTT,CASSAIDRSNQPQHF
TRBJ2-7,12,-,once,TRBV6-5,TGTGCCAGCAGCCCCTTTGGGGGCGAGCAGTACTTC,CASSPFGGEQYF
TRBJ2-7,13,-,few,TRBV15,TGTGCCACCAGCAGAGATTCGGGCTACGAGCAGTACTTC,CATSRDSGYEQYF
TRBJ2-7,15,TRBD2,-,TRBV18,TGTGCCAGCTCACCCCTAGCGGGGGGGACCGACGAGCAGTACTTC,CASSPLAGGTDEQYF
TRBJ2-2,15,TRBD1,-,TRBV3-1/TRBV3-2,TGTGCCAGCAGCCGATACAGGGGGAACACCGGGGAGCTGTTTTTT,CASSRYRGNTGELFF
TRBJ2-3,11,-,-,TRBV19,TGTGCCAGTATGTTTGGAGATACGCAGTATTTT,CASMFGDTQYF
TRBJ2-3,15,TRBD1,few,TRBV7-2,TGTGCCAGCAGATCGGACAGGGAGGGCACAGATACGCAGTATTTT,CASRSDREGTDTQYF
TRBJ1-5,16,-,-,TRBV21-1,TGTGCCAGCAGCACCTACTTTAGGGGGCCGGAACAGCCCCAGCATTTT,CASSTYFRGPEQPQHF
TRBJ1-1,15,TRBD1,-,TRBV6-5,TGTGCCAGCAGTCCGGGACAGGGGGCTGGAACTGAAGCTTTCTTT,CASSPGQGAGTEAFF
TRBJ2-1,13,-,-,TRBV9,TGTGCCAGCAGCCACGGAGGTGGCAATGAGCAGTTCTTC,CASSHGGGNEQFF
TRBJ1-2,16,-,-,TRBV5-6,TGTGCCAGCAGCTTCAAAACAGGTGGAGGGAACTATGGCTACACCTTC,CASSFKTGGGNYGYTF
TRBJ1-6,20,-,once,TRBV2,TGTGCCGGACCATGGAGACCGGGGGGCCTTCATCCACTTTATAATTCACCCCTCCACTTT,CAGPWRPGGLHPLYNSPLHF
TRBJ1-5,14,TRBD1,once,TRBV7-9,TGTGCCAGCAGCCTGGACAGGGGCCGACAGCCCCAGCATTTT,CASSLDRGRQPQHF
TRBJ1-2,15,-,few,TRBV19,TGTGCCAGTAGACCGGCCGACAAGGGGATCTATGGCTACACCTTC,CASRPADKGIYGYTF